This T cell receptor (beta chain) derives from a study of early T cells in non-severe SARS-CoV-2 infection. At the level of the study: From unsorted whole blood, bulk RNA was sequenced, and the chains remained unpaired.

The CDR3 covers 18 residues. J lost 2 bases, V lost 3 bases, and 10 bases had no gene match. The germline V gene encodes CDR1 SQVTM and CDR2 ANQGSEA. Details on this clonotype: Its antigen is currently unknown.

Individual cDNA molecules each received unique molecular identifiers attached to them. MiXCR was run by TCRdb on the 5' RACE reads, yielding one entry per CDR3 protein. The sample records about 64,000 distinct CDR3 sequences, around 14% being singletons. Study-level points and caveats: VDJdb matching, biased toward anti-spike CD8 responses, missed private and CD4 specificities.

J is TRBJ2-1 and V is TRBV29-1, with 13 bases aligning to TRBD2. This clonotype was obtained from an adult who was a healthcare worker with PCR-confirmed SARS-CoV-2 infection or an uninfected control (not recorded which). The sample taken for sequencing was whole blood. CDR3 nucleotide sequence: TGCAGCGTTGATGGGAGGACTAGCGGGGGAAGGGCCTACAATGAGCAGTTCTTC. Its translation is CSVDGRTSGGRAYNEQFF.